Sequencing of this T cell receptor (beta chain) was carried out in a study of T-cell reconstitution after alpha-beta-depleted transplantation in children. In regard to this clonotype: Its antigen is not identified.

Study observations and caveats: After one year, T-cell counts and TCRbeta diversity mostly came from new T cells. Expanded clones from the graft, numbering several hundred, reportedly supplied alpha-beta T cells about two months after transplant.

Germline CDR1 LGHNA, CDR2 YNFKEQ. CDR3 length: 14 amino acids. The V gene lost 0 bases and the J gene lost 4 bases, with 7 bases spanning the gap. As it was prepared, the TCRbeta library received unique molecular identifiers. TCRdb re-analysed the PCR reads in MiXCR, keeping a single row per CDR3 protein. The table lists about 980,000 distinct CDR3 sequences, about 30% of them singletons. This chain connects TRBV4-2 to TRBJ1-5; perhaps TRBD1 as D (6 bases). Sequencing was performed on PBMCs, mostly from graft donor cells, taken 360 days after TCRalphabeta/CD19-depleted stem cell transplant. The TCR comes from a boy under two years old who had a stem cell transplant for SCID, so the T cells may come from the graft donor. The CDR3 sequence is CASSQDQGNQPQHF. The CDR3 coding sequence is TGTGCCAGCAGCCAAGATCAGGGGAATCAGCCCCAGCATTTT.